This TCR beta chain came from a study of T cell responses to AZD1222 COVID-19 vaccine. Investigators merged groups given second doses at roughly 4 or roughly 12 weeks. Germline lookup yields CDR1 SGDLS and CDR2 YYNGEE. Trimming left V 4 bases short and J 8 bases short, with 18 bases between. This CDR3 contains 15 residues. This table comes from immunoSEQ multiplex PCR, and its TCRdb copy is limited to in-frame clones, with some not included. The repertoire holds some 200,000 clones, with approximately 91% as singletons. As for this clone: As yet, its antigen is unknown.

Study-level results: Spike-specific TCRs gained breadth and depth after people received two AZD1222 doses. AZD1222 recipients seropositive at baseline numbered only 5 to 7. Donor demographics were predominantly white British with a female majority; clonal diversity may be underestimated.

The J gene is TRBJ1-4, the V gene TRBV9, with a weak D call TRBD1 (5 bases). This specimen consisted of peripheral blood, obtained 28 days after the second AZD1222 dose. The TCR sequence derives from an adult who received the AZD1222 COVID-19 vaccine. The CDR3 nucleotides read TGTGCCAGCAGCACTCAATCCGGGGGAAGGGAAAAACTGTTTTTT. The encoded protein is CASSTQSGGREKLFF.